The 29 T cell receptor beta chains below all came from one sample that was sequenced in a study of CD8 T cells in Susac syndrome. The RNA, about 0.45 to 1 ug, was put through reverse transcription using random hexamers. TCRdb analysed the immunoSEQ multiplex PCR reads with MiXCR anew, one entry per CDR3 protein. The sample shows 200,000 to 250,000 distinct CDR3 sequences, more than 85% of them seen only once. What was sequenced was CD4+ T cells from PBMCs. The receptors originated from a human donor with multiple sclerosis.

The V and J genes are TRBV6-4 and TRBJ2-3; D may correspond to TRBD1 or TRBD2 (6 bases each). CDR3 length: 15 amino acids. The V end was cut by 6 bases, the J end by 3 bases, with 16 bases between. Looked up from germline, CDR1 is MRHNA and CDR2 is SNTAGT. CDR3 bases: TGTGCCAGCAGGCCCGGAGGGACACGGACAGATACGCAGTATTTT. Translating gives CASRPGGTRTDTQYF.

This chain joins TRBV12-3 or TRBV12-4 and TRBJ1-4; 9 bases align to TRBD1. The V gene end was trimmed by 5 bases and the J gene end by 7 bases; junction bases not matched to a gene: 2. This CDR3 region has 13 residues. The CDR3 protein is CASSRQGGEKLFF. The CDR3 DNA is TGTGCCAGCAGTCGACAGGGGGGTGAAAAACTGTTTTTT.

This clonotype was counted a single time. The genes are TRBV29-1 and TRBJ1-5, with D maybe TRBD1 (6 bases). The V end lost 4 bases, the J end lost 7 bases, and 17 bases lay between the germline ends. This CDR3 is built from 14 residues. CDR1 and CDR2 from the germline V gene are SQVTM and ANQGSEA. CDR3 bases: TGCAGCGTTGGTCAAACAGGGTTCGGGCAGCCCCAGCATTTT. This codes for CSVGQTGFGQPQHF.

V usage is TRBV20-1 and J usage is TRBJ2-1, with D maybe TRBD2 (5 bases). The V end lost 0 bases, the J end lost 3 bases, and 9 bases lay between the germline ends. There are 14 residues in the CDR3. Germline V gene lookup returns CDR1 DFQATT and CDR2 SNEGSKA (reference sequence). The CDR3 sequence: CSARDGTSYNEQFF. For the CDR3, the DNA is TGCAGTGCTAGAGATGGAACTAGCTACAATGAGCAGTTCTTC.

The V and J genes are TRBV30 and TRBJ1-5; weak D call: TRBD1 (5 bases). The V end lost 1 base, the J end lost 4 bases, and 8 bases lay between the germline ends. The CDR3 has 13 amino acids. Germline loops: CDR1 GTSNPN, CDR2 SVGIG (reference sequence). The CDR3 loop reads CAWSARGNQPQHF. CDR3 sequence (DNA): TGTGCCTGGAGTGCCCGGGGGAATCAGCCCCAGCATTTT.

The CDR3 sequence: CATSRDRAHGETQYF. The DNA for the CDR3 is TGTGCCACCAGCAGGGACAGGGCTCATGGAGAGACCCAGTACTTC. This sequence joins TRBV15 and TRBJ2-5; 8 nucleotides line up with TRBD1. Germline-derived CDR1 and CDR2 are LNHNV and YYDKDF (reference sequence). V lost 3 bases, J lost 4 bases, and 7 bases stayed unmatched. This CDR3 spans 15 amino acids.

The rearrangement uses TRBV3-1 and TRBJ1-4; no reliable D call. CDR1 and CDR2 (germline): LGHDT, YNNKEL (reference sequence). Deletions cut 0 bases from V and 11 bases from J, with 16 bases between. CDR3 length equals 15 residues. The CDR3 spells CASSQEAMTGDKLFF. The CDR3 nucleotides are TGTGCCAGCAGCCAAGAAGCCATGACTGGAGACAAACTGTTTTTT.

The CDR3 sequence: CASSQSDRETQYF. CDR3 nucleotides: TGTGCCAGCAGCCAGAGCGACAGGGAGACCCAGTACTTC. This sequence joins TRBV14 and TRBJ2-5; a weak D match, TRBD1 (6 bases). Germline loops: CDR1 SGHDN, CDR2 FVKESK. The CDR3 runs to 13 residues. V lost 3 bases and J 5 bases, leaving 10 bases between the germline ends.

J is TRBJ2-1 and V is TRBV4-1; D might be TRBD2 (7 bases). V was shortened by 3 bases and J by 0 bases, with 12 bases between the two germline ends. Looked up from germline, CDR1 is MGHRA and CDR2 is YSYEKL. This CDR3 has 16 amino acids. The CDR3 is CASSQGGGSSYNEQFF. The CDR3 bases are TGCGCCAGCAGCCAGGGAGGGGGGAGCTCCTACAATGAGCAGTTCTTC.

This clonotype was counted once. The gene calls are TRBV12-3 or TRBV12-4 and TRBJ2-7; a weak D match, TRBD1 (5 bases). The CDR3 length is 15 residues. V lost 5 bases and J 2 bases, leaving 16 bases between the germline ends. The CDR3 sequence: CASSPVLAGPYEQYF. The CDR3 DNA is TGTGCCAGCAGTCCGGTTCTGGCAGGGCCCTACGAGCAGTACTTC.

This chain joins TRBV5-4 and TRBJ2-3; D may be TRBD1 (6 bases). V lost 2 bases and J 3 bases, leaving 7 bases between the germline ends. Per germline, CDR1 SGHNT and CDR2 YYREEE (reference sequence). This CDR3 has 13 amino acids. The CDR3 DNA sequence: TGTGCCAGCAGCTTCGGACAGACAGATACGCAGTATTTT. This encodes CASSFGQTDTQYF.

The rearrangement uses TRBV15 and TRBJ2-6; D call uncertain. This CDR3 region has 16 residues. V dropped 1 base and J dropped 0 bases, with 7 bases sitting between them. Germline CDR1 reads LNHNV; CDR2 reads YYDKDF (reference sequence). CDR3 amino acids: CATSRGPASGANVLTF. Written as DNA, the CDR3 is TGTGCCACCAGCAGAGGCCCAGCCTCTGGGGCCAACGTCCTGACTTTC. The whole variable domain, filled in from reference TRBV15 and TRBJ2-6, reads DAMVIQNPRYQVTQFGKPVTLSCSQTLNHNVMYWYQQKSSQAPKLLFHYYDKDFNNEADTPDNFQSRRPNTSFCFLDIRSPGLGDTAMYLCATSRGPASGANVLTFGAGSRLTVL.

DNA for the CDR3: TGTGCCAGCAGTTTCGACGGCGCCTACGAGCAGTACGTC. Residues: CASSFDGAYEQYV. The V call is TRBV12-3 or TRBV12-4, the J call TRBJ2-7; no clear D gene. Trimming took 3 bases from V and 2 from J, leaving 8 bases between them. This CDR3 is 13 amino acids long.

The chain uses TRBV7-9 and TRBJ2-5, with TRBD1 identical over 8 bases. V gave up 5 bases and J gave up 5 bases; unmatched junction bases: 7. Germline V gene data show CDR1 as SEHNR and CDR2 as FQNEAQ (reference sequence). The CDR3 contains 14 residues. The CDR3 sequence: CASSPGQGGETQYF. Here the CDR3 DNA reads TGTGCCAGCAGCCCCGGACAGGGTGGCGAGACCCAGTACTTC.

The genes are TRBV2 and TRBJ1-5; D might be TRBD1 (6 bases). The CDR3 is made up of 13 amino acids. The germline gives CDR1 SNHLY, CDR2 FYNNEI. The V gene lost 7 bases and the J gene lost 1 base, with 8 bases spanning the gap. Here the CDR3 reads CASKRGSNQPQHF. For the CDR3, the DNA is TGTGCCAGCAAGAGGGGGAGCAATCAGCCCCAGCATTTT.

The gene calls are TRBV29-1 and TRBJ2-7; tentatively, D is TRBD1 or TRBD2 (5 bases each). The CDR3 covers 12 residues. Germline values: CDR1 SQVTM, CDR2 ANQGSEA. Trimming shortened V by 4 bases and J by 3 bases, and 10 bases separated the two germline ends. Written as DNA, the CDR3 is TGCAGCGTTGGCCAGGGAGACTACGAGCAGTACTTC. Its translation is CSVGQGDYEQYF.

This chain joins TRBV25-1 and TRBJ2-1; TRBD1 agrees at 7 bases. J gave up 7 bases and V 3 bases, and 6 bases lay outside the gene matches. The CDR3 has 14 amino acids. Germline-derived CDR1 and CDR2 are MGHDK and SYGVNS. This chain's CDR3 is CASSEIQGVNEQFF. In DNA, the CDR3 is TGTGCCAGCAGTGAGATCCAGGGGGTAAATGAGCAGTTCTTC. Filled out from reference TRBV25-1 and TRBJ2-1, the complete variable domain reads EADIYQTPRYLVIGTGKKITLECSQTMGHDKMYWYQQDPGMELHLIHYSYGVNSTEKGDLSSESTVSRIRTEHFPLTLESARPSHTSQYLCASSEIQGVNEQFFGPGTRLTVL.

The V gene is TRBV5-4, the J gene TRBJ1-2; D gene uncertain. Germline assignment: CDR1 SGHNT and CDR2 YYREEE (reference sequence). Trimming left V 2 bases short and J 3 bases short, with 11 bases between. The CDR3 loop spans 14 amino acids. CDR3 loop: CASSFAREYYGYTF. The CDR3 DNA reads TGTGCCAGCAGCTTTGCAAGGGAATACTATGGCTACACCTTC.

Written as DNA, the CDR3 is TGTGCCAGCAGCCAAGAGGTGTTTGGGGAGACCCAGTACTTC. The encoded protein is CASSQEVFGETQYF. The genes are TRBV14 and TRBJ2-5; no firm D call. The CDR3 runs to 14 residues. V was trimmed by 0 bases and J by 5 bases, leaving 10 bases between them. Germline V CDR1 and CDR2: SGHDN, FVKESK.

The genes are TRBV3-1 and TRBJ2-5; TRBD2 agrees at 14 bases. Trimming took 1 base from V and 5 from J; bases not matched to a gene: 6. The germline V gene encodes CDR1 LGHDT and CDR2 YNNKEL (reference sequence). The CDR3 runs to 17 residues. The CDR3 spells CASSQGLAGGPEETQYF. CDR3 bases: TGTGCCAGCAGCCAAGGACTAGCGGGGGGGCCGGAGGAGACCCAGTACTTC.

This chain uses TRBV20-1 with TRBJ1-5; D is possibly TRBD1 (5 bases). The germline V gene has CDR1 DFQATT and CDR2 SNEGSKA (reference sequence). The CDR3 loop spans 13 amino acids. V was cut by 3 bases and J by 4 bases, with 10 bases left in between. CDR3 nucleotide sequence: TGCAGTGCTAGGTCCAGGGATAATCAGCCCCAGCATTTT. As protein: CSARSRDNQPQHF.

CDR3 sequence reads: CASSPDSAGNTIYF. The CDR3 bases are TGTGCCAGCTCACCGGACAGTGCTGGAAACACCATATATTTT. The chain combines TRBV18 with TRBJ1-3, with D perhaps TRBD1 (6 bases). Trimming removed 3 bases from V and 2 bases from J, with 8 bases in between. Per the germline V gene, CDR1 is KGHSH and CDR2 is LQKENI. The CDR3 is made up of 14 amino acids.

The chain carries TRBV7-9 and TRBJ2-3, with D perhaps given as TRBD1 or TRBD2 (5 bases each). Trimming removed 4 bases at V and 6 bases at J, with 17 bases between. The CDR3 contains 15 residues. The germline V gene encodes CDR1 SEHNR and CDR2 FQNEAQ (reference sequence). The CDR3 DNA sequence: TGTGCCAGCAGCTCCCGGTGGGGGAAAAGGGATACGCAGTATTTT. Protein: CASSSRWGKRDTQYF.

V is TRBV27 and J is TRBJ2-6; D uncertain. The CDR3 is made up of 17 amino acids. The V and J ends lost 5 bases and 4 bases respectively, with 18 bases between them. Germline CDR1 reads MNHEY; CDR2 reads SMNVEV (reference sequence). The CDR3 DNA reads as TGTGCCAGCAGTCCGACACTGACGAGCTCCGGGGCCAACGTCCTGACTTTC. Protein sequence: CASSPTLTSSGANVLTF.

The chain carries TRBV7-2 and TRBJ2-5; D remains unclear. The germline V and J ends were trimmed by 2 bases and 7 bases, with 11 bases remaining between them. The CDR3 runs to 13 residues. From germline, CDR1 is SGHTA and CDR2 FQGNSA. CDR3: CASSLQRPGTQYF. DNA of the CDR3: TGTGCCAGCAGCTTACAACGGCCCGGGACCCAGTACTTC.

The CDR3 spells CASRVGLTNEQFF. The CDR3 DNA follows: TGTGCCAGCAGAGTGGGACTCACCAATGAGCAGTTCTTC. The chain uses TRBV2 and TRBJ2-1, with a possible D match to TRBD2 (6 bases). This CDR3 has 13 amino acids. The germline V gene encodes CDR1 SNHLY and CDR2 FYNNEI. V lost 6 bases, J lost 6 bases, and 12 bases lay in between.

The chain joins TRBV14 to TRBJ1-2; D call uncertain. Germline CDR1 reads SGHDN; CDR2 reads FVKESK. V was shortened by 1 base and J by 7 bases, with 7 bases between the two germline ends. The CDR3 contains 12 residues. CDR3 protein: CASSQGAGGYTF. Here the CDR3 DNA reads TGTGCCAGCAGCCAAGGGGCCGGTGGCTACACCTTC.

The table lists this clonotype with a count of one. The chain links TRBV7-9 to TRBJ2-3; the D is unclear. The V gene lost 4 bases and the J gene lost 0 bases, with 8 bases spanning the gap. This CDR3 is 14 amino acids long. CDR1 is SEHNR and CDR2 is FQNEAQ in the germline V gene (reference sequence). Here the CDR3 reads CASSSRVSTDTQYF. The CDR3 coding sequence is TGTGCCAGCAGCTCCCGGGTTAGCACAGATACGCAGTATTTT.

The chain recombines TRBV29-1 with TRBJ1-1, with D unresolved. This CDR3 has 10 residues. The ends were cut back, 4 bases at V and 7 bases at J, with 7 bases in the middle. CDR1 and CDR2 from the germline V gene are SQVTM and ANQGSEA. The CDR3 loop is CSVGTIEAFF. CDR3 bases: TGCAGCGTTGGCACGATTGAAGCTTTCTTT.